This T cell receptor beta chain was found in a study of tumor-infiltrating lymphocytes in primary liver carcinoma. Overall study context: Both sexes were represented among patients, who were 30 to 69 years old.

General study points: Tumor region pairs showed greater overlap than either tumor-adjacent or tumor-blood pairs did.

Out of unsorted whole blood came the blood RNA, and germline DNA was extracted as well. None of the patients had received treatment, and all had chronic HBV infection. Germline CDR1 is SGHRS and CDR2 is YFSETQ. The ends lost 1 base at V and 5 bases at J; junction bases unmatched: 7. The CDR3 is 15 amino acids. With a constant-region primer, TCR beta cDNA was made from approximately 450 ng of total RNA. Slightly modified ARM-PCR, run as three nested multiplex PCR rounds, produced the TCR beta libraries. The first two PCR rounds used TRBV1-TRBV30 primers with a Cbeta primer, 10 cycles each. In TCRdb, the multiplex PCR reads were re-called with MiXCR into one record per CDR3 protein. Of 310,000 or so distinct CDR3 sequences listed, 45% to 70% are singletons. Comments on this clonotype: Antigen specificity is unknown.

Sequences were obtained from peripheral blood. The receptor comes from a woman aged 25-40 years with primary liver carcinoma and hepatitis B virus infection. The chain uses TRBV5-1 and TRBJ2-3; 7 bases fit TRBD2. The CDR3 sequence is CASSLSGRELDTQYF. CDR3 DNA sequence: TGCGCCAGCAGCTTGAGTGGGCGGGAGCTAGATACGCAGTATTTT.